This T cell receptor beta chain came from a study of T cell changes during pregnancy in multiple sclerosis. This CDR3 spans 13 amino acids. The germline V gene has CDR1 LNHDA and CDR2 SQIVND (reference sequence). The junction had 13 bases not matched to a gene; V was cut back by 8 bases and J by 12 bases. Method: immunoSEQ multiplex PCR; TCRdb's copy keeps in-frame clones and lacks some. The repertoire has 40,000 to 50,000 clones, 90% of them found once; the top ten carry 0.7%. The chain carries TRBV19 and TRBJ2-4, with 7 bases that match TRBD1. The receptor's source is a female donor with multiple sclerosis, enrolled in a pregnancy study. The sample here was CD4+ T cells from peripheral blood mononuclear cells, taken before pregnancy. The CDR3 spells CASGEFRGSGQYF. CDR3 in DNA: TGTGCCAGTGGGGAGTTCAGGGGGTCGGGTCAGTACTTC.